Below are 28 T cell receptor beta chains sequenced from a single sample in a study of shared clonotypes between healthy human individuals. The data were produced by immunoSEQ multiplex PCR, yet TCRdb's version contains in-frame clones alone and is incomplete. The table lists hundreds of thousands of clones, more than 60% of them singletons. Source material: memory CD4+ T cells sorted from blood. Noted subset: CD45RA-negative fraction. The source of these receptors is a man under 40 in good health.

The CDR3 region is CASSYGGNGQPQHF. CDR3 in DNA: TGTGCCAGCAGCTATGGGGGGAATGGTCAGCCCCAGCATTTT. J is TRBJ1-5 and V is TRBV7-2; a weak D match, TRBD1 (5 bases). Trimming left V 4 bases short and J 6 bases short, with 13 bases between. CDR3 size: 14 residues. From germline, CDR1 is SGHTA and CDR2 FQGNSA.

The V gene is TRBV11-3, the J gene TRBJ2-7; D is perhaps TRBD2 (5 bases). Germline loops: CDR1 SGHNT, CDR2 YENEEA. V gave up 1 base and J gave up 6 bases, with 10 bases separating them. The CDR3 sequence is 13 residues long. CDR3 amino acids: CASSLVEGSEQYF. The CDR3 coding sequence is TGTGCCAGCAGCTTAGTTGAAGGGAGCGAGCAGTACTTC.

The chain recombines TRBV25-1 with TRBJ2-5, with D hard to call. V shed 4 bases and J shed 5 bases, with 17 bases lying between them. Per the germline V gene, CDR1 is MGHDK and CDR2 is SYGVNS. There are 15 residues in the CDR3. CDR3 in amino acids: CASSGVTSLMETQYF. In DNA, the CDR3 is TGTGCCAGCAGTGGAGTGACCAGCCTTATGGAGACCCAGTACTTC.

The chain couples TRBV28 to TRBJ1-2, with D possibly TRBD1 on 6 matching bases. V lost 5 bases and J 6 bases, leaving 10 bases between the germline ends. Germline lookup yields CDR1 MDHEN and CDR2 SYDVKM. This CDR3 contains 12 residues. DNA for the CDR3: TGTGCCAGCAGTCACAGGGCAAATGGCTACACCTTC. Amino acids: CASSHRANGYTF.

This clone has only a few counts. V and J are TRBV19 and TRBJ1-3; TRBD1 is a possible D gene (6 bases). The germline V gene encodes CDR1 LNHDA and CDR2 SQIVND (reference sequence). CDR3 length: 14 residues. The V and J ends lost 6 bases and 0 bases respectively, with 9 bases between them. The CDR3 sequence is CASSGQHSGNTIYF. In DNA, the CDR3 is TGTGCCAGTAGCGGACAGCACTCTGGAAACACCATATATTTT.

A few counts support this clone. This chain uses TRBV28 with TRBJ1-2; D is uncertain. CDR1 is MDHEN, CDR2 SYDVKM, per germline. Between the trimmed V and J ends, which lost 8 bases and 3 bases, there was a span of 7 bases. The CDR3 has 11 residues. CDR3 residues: CASGRDYGYTF. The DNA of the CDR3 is TGTGCCAGCGGAAGGGACTATGGCTACACCTTC.

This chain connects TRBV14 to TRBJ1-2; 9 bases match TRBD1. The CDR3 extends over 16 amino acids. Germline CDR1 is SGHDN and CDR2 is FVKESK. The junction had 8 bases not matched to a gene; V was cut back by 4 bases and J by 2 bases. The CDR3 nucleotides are TGTGCCAGCAGCCTAACCGGGACAGGGCAAAACTATGGCTACACCTTC. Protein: CASSLTGTGQNYGYTF. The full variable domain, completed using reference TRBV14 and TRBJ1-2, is EAGVTQFPSHSVIEKGQTVTLRCDPISGHDNLYWYRRVMGKEIKFLLHFVKESKQDESGMPNNRFLAERTGGTYSTLKVQPAELEDSGVYFCASSLTGTGQNYGYTFGSGTRLTVV.

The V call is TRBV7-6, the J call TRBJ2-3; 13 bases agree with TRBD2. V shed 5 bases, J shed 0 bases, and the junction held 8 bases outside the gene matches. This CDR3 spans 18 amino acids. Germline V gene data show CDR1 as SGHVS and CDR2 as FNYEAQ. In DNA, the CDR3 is TGTGCCAGCAGCCTACGGGGGACTAGCGGGGCTAGCACAGATACGCAGTATTTT. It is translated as CASSLRGTSGASTDTQYF.

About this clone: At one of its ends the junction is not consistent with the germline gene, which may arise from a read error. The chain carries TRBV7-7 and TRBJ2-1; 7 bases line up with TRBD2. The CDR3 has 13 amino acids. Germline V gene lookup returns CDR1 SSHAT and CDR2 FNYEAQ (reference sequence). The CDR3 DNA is TGTGCTAGCAGCCCGGGACTAATCAATGAGCAGTTCTTC. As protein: CASSPGLINEQFF.

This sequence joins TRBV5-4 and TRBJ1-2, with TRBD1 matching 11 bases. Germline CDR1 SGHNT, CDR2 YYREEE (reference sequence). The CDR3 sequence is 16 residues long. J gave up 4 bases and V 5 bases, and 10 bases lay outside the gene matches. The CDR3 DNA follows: TGTGCCAGCAGTCCGAATTCCGGGACAGGGGGCTATGGCTACACCTTC. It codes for CASSPNSGTGGYGYTF.

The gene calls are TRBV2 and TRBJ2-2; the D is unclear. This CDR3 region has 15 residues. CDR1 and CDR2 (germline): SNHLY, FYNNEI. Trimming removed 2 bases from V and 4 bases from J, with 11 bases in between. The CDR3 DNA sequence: TGTGCCAGCAGTGAATTGGGATCGGGCACCGGGGAGCTGTTTTTT. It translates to CASSELGSGTGELFF. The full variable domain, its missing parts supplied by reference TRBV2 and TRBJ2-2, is EPEVTQTPSHQVTQMGQEVILRCVPISNHLYFYWYRQILGQKVEFLVSFYNNEISEKSEIFDDQFSVERPDGSNFTLKIRSTKLEDSAMYFCASSELGSGTGELFFGEGSRLTVL.

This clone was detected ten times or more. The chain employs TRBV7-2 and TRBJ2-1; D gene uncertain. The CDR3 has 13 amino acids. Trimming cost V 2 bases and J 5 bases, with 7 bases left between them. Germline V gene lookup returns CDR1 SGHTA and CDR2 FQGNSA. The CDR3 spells CASSLRQDNEQFF. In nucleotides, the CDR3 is TGTGCCAGCAGCTTACGACAAGACAATGAGCAGTTCTTC.

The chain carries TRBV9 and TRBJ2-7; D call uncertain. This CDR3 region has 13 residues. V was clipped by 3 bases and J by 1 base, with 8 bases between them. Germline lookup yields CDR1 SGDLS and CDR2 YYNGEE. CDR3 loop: CASSGEASYEQYF. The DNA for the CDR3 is TGTGCCAGCAGCGGGGAAGCATCCTACGAGCAGTACTTC. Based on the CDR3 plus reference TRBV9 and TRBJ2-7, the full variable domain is DSGVTQTPKHLITATGQRVTLRCSPRSGDLSVYWYQQSLDQGLQFLIQYYNGEERAKGNILERFSAQQFPDLHSELNLSSLELGDSALYFCASSGEASYEQYFGPGTRLTVT.

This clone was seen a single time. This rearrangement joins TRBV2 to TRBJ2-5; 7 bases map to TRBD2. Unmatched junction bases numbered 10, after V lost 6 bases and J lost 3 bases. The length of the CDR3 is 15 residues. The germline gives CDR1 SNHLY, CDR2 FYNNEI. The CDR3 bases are TGTGCCAGCAGGCCGGGGGGAGGCCGGGAAGAGACCCAGTACTTC. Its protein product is CASRPGGGREETQYF.

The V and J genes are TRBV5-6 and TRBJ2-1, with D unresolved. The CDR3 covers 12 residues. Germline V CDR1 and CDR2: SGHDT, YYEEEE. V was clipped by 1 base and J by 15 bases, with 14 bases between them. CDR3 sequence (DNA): TGTGCCAGCAGCTTGTTTGGCCTAGATGCGTTCTTC. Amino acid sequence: CASSLFGLDAFF. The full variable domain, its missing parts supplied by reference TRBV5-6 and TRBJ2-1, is DAGVTQSPTHLIKTRGQQVTLRCSPKSGHDTVSWYQQALGQGPQFIFQYYEEEERQRGNFPDRFSGHQFPNYSSELNVNALLLGDSALYLCASSLFGLDAFFGPGTRLTVL.

The CDR3 here is CASSQGTSRDTEAFF. The DNA of the CDR3 is TGCGCCAGCAGCCAAGGTACATCCCGGGACACTGAAGCTTTCTTT. The rearrangement links TRBV4-1 to TRBJ1-1, with D unclear. V lost 1 base and J 3 bases, leaving 12 bases between the germline ends. The CDR3 has 15 residues. The germline gives CDR1 MGHRA, CDR2 YSYEKL.

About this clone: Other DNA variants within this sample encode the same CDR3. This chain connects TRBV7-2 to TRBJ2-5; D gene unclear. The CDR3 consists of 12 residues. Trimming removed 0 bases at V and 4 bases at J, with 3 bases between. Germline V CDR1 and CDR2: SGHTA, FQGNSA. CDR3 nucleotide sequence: TGTGCCAGCAGCTTAGCGCGAGAGACCCAGTACTTC. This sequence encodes CASSLARETQYF.

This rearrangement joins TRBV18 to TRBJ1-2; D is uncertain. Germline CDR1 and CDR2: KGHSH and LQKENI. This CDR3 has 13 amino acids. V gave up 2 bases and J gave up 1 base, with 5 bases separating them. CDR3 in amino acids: CASSPWGNYGYTF. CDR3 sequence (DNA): TGTGCCAGCTCACCATGGGGTAACTATGGCTACACCTTC.

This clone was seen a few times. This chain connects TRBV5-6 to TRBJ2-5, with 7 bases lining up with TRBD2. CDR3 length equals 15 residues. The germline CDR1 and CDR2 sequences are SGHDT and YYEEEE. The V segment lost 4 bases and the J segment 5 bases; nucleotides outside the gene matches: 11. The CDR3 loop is CASSSDERGGETQYF. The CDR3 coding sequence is TGTGCCAGCAGCAGTGACGAGCGGGGAGGGGAGACCCAGTACTTC.

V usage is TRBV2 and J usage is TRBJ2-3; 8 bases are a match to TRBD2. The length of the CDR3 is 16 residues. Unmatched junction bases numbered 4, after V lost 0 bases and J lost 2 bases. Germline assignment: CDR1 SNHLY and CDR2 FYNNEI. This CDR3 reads CASSEAGGRTTDTQYF. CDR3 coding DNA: TGTGCCAGCAGTGAAGCTGGCGGGAGGACCACAGATACGCAGTATTTT. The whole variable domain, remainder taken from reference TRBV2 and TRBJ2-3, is EPEVTQTPSHQVTQMGQEVILRCVPISNHLYFYWYRQILGQKVEFLVSFYNNEISEKSEIFDDQFSVERPDGSNFTLKIRSTKLEDSAMYFCASSEAGGRTTDTQYFGPGTRLTVL.

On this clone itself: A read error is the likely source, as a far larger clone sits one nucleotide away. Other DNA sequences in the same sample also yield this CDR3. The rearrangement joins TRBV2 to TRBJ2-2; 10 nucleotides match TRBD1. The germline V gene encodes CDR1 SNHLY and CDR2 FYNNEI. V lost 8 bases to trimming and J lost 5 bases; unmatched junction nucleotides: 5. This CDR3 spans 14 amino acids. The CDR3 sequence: CASAGTGETGELFF. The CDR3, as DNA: TGTGCCAGCGCTGGGACAGGGGAAACCGGGGAGCTGTTTTTT. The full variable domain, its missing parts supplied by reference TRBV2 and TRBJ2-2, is EPEVTQTPSHQVTQMGQEVILRCVPISNHLYFYWYRQILGQKVEFLVSFYNNEISEKSEIFDDQFSVERPDGSNFTLKIRSTKLEDSAMYFCASAGTGETGELFFGEGSRLTVL.

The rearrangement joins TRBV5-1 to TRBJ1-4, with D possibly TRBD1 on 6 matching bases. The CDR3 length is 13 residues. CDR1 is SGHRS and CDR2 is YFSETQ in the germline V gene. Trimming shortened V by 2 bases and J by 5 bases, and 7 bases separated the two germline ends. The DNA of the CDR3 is TGCGCCAGCAGCTTAGGGACAAATGAAAAACTGTTTTTT. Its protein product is CASSLGTNEKLFF.

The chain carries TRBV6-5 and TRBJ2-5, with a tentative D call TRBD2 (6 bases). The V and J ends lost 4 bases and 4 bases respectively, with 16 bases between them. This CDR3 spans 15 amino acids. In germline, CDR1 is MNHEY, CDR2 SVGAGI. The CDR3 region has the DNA TGTGCCAGCAGTTTCAGTGGCGGGACGGCAGAGACCCAGTACTTC. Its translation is CASSFSGGTAETQYF.

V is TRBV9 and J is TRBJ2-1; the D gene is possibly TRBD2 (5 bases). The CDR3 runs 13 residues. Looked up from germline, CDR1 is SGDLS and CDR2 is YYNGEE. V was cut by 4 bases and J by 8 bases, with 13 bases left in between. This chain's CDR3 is CASSPHTGDEQFF. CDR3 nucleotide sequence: TGTGCCAGCAGCCCACACACCGGGGATGAGCAGTTCTTC.

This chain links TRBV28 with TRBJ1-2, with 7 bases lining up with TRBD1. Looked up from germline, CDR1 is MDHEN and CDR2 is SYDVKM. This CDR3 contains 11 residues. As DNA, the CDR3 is TGTGCTTCGACAGGGCGGGGTGGCTACACCTTC. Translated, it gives CASTGRGGYTF.

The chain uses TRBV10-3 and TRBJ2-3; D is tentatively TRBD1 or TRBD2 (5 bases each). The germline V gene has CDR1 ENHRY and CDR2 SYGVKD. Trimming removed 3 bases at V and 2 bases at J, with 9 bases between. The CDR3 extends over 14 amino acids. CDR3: CAISDTGTTDTQYF. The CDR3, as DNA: TGTGCCATCAGTGACACGGGGACCACAGATACGCAGTATTTT.

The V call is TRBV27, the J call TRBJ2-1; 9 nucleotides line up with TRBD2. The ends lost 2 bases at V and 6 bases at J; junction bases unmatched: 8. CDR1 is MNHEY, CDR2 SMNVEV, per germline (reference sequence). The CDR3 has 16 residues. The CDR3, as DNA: TGTGCCAGCAGTTTAACACCGGGACTAGCTGCCAATGAGCAGTTCTTC. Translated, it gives CASSLTPGLAANEQFF.

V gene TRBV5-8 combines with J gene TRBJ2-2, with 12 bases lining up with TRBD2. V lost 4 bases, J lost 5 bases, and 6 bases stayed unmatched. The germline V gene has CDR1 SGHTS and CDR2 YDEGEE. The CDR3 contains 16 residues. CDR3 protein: CASSPGLAGITGELFF. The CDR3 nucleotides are TGTGCCAGCAGCCCGGGACTAGCGGGTATAACCGGGGAGCTGTTTTTT. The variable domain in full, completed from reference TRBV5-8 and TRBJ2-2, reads EAGVTQSPTHLIKTRGQQATLRCSPISGHTSVYWYQQALGLGLQFLLWYDEGEERNRGNFPPRFSGRQFPNYSSELNVNALELEDSALYLCASSPGLAGITGELFFGEGSRLTVL.